Described below is a single TCR beta chain sequence and its context. What it recognizes is unknown. With UMIs, 5'RACE template switching was used to make TCR beta cDNA. TCRdb reanalyzed the 5' RACE reads and collapses them to one entry per CDR3 protein, without DNA. The sample table sets out some 600,000 distinct CDR3 sequences. CDR1 and CDR2 (germline): MNHEY, SVGAGI. CDR3 size: 17 residues. The sample belongs to a study of T cells expressing NK-cell markers. Study context: The authors derived TCR beta repertoires from sorted CD3+CD56+NKG2C+, CD3+CD56+NKG2C- and CD3+CD56-NKG2C+ T cells. Study results and limitations: Once again these clonotypes came out on top in the CD3+CD56-NKG2C+ fraction of four donors.

V is TRBV6-5 and J is TRBJ1-5; checking the TCRdb D call of TRBD1 is not possible without DNA. This TCR came from a man aged 18 to 30 in good health. The source material was blood T cells: a sorted CD56 or NKG2C T cell subset, CD4+ or CD8+ T cells, or bulk PBMC T cells (not recorded which). CDR3 region: CASTLTGGLSGDQPQHF.